This TCR beta chain is drawn from a study of vaccination effects on CD4 cells after COVID-19. The study's findings and limits: In the late period after vaccination, infection- and vaccine-induced clones contracted markedly.

The germline CDR1 and CDR2 sequences are GTSNPN and SVGIG (reference sequence). The V and J ends lost 5 bases and 5 bases respectively, with 16 bases between them. The CDR3 is made up of 14 amino acids. Repertoires were generated with immunoSEQ multiplex PCR, while TCRdb's copy carries only in-frame clones and drops some. The sample records tens of thousands of clones, approximately 70% being singletons. ViraFEST expansion of antigen-specific CD4+ T cells with viral peptide pools preceded sequencing. Isolation of CD4+ T cells took place after about ten days of culture. Recipients of the vaccine had no prior SARS-CoV-2 infection and negative nucleocapsid antibodies. With around 10 ug/ml peptides and about 9.2 IU/ml IL-2, some 2 million PBMC per well were cultured. Half-medium replacement with IL-2 medium occurred on days 3 and 7. Details on this clone: Its target is not known.

The chain recombines TRBV30 with TRBJ1-5; a possible D gene is TRBD1 (6 bases). The material sequenced was CD4+ T cells from PBMCs cultured with HCoV-NL63 spike peptides, taken before COVID-19 vaccination. The receptor comes from a human donor who received a COVID-19 vaccine. The CDR3 coding sequence is TGTGCCTGGGGGGAGGGGGGCTTGGATCAGCCCCAGCATTTT. Amino acid sequence: CAWGEGGLDQPQHF.